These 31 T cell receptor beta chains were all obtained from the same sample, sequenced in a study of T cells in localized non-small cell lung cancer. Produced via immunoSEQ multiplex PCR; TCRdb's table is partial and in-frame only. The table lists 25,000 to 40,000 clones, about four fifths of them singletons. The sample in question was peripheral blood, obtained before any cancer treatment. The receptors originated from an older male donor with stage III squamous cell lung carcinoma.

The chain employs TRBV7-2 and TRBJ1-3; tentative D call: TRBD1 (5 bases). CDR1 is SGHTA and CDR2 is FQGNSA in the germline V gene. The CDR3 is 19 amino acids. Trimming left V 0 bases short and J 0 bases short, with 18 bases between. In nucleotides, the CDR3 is TGTGCCAGCAGCTTAGCCGGGCAGGGCCTATCCCCCTCTGGAAACACCATATATTTT. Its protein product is CASSLAGQGLSPSGNTIYF.

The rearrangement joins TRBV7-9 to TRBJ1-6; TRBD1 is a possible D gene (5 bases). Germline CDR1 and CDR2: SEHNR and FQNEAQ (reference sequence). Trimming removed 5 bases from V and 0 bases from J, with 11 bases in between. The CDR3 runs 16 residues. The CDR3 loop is CASSPWQGSYNSPLHF. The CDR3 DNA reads TGTGCCAGCAGCCCTTGGCAGGGCTCCTATAATTCACCCCTCCACTTT.

CDR3 DNA sequence: TGTGCCAGCAGTTTATCATGGGGGGCTGGCACCGGGGAGCTGTTTTTT. It codes for CASSLSWGAGTGELFF. The rearrangement joins TRBV27 to TRBJ2-2; D could derive from TRBD1 or TRBD2 (6 bases each). This CDR3 is 16 amino acids long. With 0 bases removed from V and 4 bases from J, the gap between germline ends came to 12 bases. The germline V gene encodes CDR1 MNHEY and CDR2 SMNVEV (reference sequence).

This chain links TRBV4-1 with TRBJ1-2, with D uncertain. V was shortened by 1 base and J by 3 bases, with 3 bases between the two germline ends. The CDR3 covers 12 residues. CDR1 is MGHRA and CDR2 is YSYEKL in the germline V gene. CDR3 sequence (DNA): TGCGCCAGCAGCCAAGGACACTATGGCTACACCTTC. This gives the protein CASSQGHYGYTF.

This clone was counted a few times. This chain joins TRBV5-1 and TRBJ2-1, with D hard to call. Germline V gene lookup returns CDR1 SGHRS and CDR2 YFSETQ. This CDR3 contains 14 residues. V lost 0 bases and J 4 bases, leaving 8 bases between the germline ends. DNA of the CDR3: TGCGCCAGCAGCTTGGATGGCGGTTACAATGAGCAGTTCTTC. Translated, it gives CASSLDGGYNEQFF.

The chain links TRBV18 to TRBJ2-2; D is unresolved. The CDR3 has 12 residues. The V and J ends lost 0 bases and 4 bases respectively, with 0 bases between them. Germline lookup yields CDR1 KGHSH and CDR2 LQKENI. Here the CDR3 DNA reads TGTGCCAGCTCACCACCCACCGGGGAGCTGTTTTTT. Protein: CASSPPTGELFF. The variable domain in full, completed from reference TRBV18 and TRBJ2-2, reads NAGVMQNPRHLVRRRGQEARLRCSPMKGHSHVYWYRQLPEEGLKFMVYLQKENIIDESGMPKERFSAEFPKEGPSILRIQQVVRGDSAAYFCASSPPTGELFFGEGSRLTVL.

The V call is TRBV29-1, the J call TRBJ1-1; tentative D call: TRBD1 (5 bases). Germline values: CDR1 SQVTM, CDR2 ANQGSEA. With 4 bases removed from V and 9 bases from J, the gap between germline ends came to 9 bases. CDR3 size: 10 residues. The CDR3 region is CSVVGAKAFF. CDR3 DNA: TGCAGCGTTGTAGGGGCCAAAGCTTTCTTT.

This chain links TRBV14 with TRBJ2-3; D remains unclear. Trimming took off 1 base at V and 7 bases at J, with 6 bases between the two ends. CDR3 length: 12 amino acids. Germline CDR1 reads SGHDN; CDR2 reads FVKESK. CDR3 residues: CASSQVLHTQYF. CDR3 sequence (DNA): TGTGCCAGCAGCCAAGTCCTTCATACGCAGTATTTT.

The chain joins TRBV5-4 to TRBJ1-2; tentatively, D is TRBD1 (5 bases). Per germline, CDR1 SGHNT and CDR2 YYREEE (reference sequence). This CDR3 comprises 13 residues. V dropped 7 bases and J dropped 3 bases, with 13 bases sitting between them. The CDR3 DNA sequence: TGTGCCAGCTCCTGGGGGGATTACTATGGCTACACCTTC. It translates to CASSWGDYYGYTF.

CDR3 residues: CASSHLGSEKGYEQYF. In nucleotides, the CDR3 is TGTGCCAGCAGCCATCTCGGGTCAGAAAAAGGCTACGAGCAGTACTTC. The genes are TRBV11-2 and TRBJ2-7; D not certain. CDR3 length: 16 residues. Germline V CDR1 and CDR2: SGHAT, FQNNGV. Trimming removed 5 bases from V and 3 bases from J, with 20 bases in between.

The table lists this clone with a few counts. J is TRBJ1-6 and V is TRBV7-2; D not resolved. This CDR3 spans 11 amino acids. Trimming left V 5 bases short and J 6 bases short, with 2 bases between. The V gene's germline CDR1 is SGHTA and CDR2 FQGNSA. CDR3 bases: TGTGCCAGCAGCCTTAATTCACCCCTCCACTTT. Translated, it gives CASSLNSPLHF.

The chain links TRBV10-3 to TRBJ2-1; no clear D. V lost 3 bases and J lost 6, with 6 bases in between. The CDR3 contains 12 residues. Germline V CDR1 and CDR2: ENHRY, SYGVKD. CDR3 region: CAISEVGNEQFF. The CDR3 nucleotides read TGTGCCATCAGTGAAGTGGGCAATGAGCAGTTCTTC.

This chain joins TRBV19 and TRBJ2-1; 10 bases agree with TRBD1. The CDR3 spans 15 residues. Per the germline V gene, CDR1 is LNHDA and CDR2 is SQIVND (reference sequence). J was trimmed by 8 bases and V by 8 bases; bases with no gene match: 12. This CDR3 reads CASESGTGAGDEQFF. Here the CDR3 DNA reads TGTGCCAGTGAGTCCGGGACAGGGGCGGGGGATGAGCAGTTCTTC.

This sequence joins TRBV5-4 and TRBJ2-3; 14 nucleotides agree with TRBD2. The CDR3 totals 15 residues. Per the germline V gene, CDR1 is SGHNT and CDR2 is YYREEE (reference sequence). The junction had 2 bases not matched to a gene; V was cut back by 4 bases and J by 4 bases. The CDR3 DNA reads TGTGCCAGCAGCCGGACTAGCGGGGGGCCAGATACGCAGTATTTT. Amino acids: CASSRTSGGPDTQYF.

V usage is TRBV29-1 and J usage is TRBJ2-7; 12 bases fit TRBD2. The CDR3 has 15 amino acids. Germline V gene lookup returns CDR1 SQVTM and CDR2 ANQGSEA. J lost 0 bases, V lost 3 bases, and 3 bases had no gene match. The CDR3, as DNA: TGCAGCGTTGAGCTGGGACTAGCGGGCTCCTACGAGCAGTACTTC. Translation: CSVELGLAGSYEQYF.

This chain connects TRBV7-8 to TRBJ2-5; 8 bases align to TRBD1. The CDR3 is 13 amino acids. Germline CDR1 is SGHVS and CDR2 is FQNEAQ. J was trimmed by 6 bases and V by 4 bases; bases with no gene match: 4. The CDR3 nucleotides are TGTGCCAGCAGCTCGGGACAGGACAAGACCCAGTACTTC. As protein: CASSSGQDKTQYF.

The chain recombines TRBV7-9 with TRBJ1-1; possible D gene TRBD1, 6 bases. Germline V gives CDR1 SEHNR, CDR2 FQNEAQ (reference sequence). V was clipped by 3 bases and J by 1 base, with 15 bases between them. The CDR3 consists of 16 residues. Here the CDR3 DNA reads TGTGCCAGCAGCTTGGGCCCAGGGGCGGGGAACACTGAAGCTTTCTTT. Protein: CASSLGPGAGNTEAFF. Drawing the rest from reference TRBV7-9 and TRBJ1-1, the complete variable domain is DTGVSQNPRHKITKRGQNVTFRCDPISEHNRLYWYRQTLGQGPEFLTYFQNEAQLEKSRLLSDRFSAERPKGSFSTLEIQRTEQGDSAMYLCASSLGPGAGNTEAFFGQGTRLTVV.

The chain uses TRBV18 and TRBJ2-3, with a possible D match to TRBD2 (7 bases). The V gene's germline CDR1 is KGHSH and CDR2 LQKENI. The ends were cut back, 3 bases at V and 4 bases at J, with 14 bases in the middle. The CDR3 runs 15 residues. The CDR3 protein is CASSPGGALADTQYF. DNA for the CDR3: TGTGCCAGCTCACCGGGGGGGGCGCTTGCAGATACGCAGTATTTT. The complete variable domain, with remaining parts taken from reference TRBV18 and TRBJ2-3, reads NAGVMQNPRHLVRRRGQEARLRCSPMKGHSHVYWYRQLPEEGLKFMVYLQKENIIDESGMPKERFSAEFPKEGPSILRIQQVVRGDSAAYFCASSPGGALADTQYFGPGTRLTVL.

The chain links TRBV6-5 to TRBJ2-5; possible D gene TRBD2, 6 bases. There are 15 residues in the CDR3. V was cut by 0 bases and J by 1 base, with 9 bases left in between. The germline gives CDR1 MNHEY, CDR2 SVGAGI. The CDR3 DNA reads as TGTGCCAGCAGTTACTCGATCGGGGGCCAAGAGACCCAGTACTTC. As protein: CASSYSIGGQETQYF.

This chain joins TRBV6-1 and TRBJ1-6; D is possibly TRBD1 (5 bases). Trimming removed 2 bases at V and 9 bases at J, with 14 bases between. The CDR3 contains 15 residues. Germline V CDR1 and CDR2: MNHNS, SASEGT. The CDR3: CASSETFPGGSPLHF. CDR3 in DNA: TGTGCCAGCAGTGAAACATTCCCCGGGGGTTCACCCCTCCACTTT.

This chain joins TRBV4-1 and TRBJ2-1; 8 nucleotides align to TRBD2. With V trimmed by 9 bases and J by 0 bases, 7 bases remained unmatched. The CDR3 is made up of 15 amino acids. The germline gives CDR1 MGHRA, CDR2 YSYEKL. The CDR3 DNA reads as TGCGCCAGTCAGCTAGCGGGCCCCTCCTACAATGAGCAGTTCTTC. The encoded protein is CASQLAGPSYNEQFF.

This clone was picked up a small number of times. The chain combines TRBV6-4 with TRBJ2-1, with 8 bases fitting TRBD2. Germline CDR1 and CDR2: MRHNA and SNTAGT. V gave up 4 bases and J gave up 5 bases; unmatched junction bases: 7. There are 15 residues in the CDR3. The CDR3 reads CASSGGLAGHNEQFF. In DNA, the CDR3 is TGTGCCAGCAGTGGAGGGCTAGCGGGCCACAATGAGCAGTTCTTC.

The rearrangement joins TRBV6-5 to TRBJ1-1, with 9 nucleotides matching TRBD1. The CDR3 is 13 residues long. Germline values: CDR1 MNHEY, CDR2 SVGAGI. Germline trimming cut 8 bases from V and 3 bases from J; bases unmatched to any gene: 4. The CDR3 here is CASGRDRDTEAFF. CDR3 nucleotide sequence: TGTGCCAGCGGGAGGGACAGGGACACTGAAGCTTTCTTT.

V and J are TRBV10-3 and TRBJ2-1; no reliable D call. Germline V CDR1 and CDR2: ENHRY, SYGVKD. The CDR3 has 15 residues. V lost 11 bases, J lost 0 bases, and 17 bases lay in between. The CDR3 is CAPERNICSYNEQFF. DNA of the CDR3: TGTGCCCCGGAAAGGAACATATGCTCCTACAATGAGCAGTTCTTC.

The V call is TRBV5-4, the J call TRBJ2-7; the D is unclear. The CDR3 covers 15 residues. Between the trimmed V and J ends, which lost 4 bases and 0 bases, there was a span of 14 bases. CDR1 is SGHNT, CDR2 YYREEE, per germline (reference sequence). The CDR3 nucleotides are TGTGCCAGCAGCCCCGACCGATTAGGCTCCTACGAGCAGTACTTC. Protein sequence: CASSPDRLGSYEQYF.

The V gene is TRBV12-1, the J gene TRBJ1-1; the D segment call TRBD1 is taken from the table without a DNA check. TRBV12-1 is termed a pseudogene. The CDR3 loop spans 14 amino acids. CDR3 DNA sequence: TGTGCCAGCAGCTCAGGACATAGGAACACTGAAGCTTTCTTT. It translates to CASSSGHRNTEAFF.

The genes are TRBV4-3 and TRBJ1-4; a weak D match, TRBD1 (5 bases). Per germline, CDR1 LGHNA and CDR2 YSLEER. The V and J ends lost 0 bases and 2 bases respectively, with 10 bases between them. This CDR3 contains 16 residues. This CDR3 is CASSQDGRVTNEKLFF. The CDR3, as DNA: TGCGCCAGCAGCCAAGATGGCAGGGTTACTAATGAAAAACTGTTTTTT.

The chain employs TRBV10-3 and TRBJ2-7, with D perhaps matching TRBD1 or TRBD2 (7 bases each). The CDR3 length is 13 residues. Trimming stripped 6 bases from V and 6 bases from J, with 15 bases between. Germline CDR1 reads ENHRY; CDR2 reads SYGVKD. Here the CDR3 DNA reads TGTGCCATCAGCCAGGGGGGGGGCCTCGAGCAGTACTTC. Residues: CAISQGGGLEQYF.

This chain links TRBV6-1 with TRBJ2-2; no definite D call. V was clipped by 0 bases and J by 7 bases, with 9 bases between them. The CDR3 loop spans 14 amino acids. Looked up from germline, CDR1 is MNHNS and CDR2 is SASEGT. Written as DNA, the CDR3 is TGTGCCAGCAGTGAAGCCGGAAAGTACGGGGAGCTGTTTTTT. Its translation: CASSEAGKYGELFF.

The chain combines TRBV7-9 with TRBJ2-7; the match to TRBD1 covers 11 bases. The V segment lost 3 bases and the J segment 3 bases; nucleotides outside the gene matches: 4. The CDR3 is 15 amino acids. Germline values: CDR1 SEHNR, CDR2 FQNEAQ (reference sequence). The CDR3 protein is CASSFTGQGVYEQYF. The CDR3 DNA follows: TGTGCCAGCAGCTTTACGGGACAGGGGGTCTACGAGCAGTACTTC.

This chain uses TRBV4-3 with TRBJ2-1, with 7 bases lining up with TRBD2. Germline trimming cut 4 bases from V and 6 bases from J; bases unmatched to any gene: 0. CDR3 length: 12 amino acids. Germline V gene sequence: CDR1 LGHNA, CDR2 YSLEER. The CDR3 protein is CASSRTSNEQFF. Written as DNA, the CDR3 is TGCGCCAGCAGCCGGACTAGCAATGAGCAGTTCTTC.